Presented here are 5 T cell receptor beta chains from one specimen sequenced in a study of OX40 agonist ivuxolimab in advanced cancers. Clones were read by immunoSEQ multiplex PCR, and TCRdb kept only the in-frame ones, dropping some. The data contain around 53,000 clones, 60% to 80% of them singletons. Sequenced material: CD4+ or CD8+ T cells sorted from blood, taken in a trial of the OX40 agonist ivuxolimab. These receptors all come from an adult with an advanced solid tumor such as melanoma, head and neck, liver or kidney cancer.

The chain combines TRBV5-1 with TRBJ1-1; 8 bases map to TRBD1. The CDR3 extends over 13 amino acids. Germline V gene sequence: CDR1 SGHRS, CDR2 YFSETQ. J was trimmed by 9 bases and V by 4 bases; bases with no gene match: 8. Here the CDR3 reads CASSLTGGIKAFF. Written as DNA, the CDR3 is TGCGCCAGCAGCCTAACAGGGGGAATTAAAGCTTTCTTT.

CDR3 DNA: TGCGCCAGCAGCTTGCAGGTGGGGGGCTCGCAAGAGACCCAGTACTTC. The encoded protein is CASSLQVGGSQETQYF. The chain carries TRBV5-1 and TRBJ2-5; D may correspond to TRBD1 or TRBD2 (6 bases each). V dropped 1 base and J dropped 2 bases, with 15 bases sitting between them. Germline V gene sequence: CDR1 SGHRS, CDR2 YFSETQ. The CDR3 runs 16 residues.

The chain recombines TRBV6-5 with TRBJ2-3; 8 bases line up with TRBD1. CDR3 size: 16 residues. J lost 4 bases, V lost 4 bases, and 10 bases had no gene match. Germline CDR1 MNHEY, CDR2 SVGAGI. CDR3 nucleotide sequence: TGTGCCAGCAGTTCACCAGGACAGGGAGAATCAGATACGCAGTATTTT. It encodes CASSSPGQGESDTQYF.

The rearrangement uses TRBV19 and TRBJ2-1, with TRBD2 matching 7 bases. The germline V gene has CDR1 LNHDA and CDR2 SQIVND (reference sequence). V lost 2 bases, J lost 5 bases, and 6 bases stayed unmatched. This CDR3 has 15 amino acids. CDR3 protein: CASSISGGRDNEQFF. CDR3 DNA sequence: TGTGCCAGTAGTATATCCGGCGGGAGAGACAATGAGCAGTTCTTC.

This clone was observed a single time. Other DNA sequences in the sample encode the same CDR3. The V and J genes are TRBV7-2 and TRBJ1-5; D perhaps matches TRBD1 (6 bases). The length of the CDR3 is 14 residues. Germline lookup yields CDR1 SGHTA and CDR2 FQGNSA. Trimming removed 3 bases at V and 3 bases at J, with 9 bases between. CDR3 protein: CASSFPGDNQPQHF. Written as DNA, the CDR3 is TGTGCCAGCAGCTTTCCAGGGGACAATCAGCCCCAGCATTTT.